This T cell receptor beta chain is drawn from a study of blood T cell repertoires in COVID-19. The wider study: Material from acute and convalescent COVID-19 was sourced from the United States, Italy and Spain. From T cells, B-cell-depleted T cells, or PBMCs came the material, which was cDNA or gDNA.

The germline gives CDR1 SGHVS, CDR2 FQNEAQ. V lost 1 base to trimming and J lost 8 bases; unmatched junction nucleotides: 7. The CDR3 runs 15 residues. The table came from immunoSEQ multiplex PCR; TCRdb's copy has only in-frame clones and leaves some out. The sample holds 130,000 to 150,000 clones, roughly 79% seen once. The rearrangement links TRBV7-8 to TRBJ1-4; 7 bases match TRBD1. The sequence came from a human donor with acute or convalescent COVID-19. The donor label of this sample is uncertain. Material: peripheral blood. CDR3 protein: CASSLVGGRGEKLFF. In nucleotides, the CDR3 is TGTGCCAGCAGCTTAGTAGGGGGCCGTGGGGAAAAACTGTTTTTT.